A single sample gave rise to the 9 T cell receptor beta chains below, sequenced in a study of shared clonotypes between healthy human individuals. Repertoires were generated with immunoSEQ multiplex PCR, while TCRdb's copy carries only in-frame clones and drops some. The sample contains 950,000 to 1,200,000 clones, approximately 77% of which appear only once. Sequenced sample: memory CD4+ T cells from PBMCs. Subset reported: CD45RA-negative fraction. These receptors all stem from a man between 18 and 35 years old in good health. Some clones in this sample may be carry-over from other donors' samples.

This clone was counted only a few times. The chain employs TRBV11-2 and TRBJ2-7, with unresolved D. This CDR3 region has 13 residues. CDR1 and CDR2 from the germline V gene are SGHAT and FQNNGV. The V end was cut by 3 bases, the J end by 0 bases, with 6 bases between. The CDR3 sequence is CASSLRSSYEQYF. DNA for the CDR3: TGTGCCAGCAGCTTGAGGAGCTCCTACGAGCAGTACTTC.

The chain is built from TRBV7-3 and TRBJ2-2; D remains ambiguous. The CDR3 is 13 amino acids. CDR1 is SGHTA and CDR2 is FQGTGA in the germline V gene. V gave up 2 bases and J gave up 6 bases, with 7 bases separating them. DNA for the CDR3: TGTGCCAGCAGCTTAGGTCACGCCGGGGAGCTGTTTTTT. Protein product: CASSLGHAGELFF.

V usage is TRBV28 and J usage is TRBJ2-7; the D gene could be TRBD1 or TRBD2 (6 bases each). There are 16 residues in the CDR3. The V end was cut by 2 bases, the J end by 6 bases, with 20 bases between. Germline-derived CDR1 and CDR2 are MDHEN and SYDVKM. The CDR3, as DNA: TGTGCCAGCAGTTTAAAGATATGGGGGGCCGATTGCGAGCAGTACTTC. Translated: CASSLKIWGADCEQYF.

This clone has a handful of counts. The rearrangement links TRBV4-3 to TRBJ2-1; D remains unclear. Germline assignment: CDR1 LGHNA and CDR2 YSLEER. There are 13 residues in the CDR3. Trimming removed 1 base from V and 7 bases from J, with 8 bases in between. The CDR3 spells CASSQARSNEQFF. The CDR3 DNA reads as TGCGCCAGCAGCCAAGCAAGGTCGAATGAGCAGTTCTTC.

This clone showed up just a few times. The gene calls are TRBV30 and TRBJ1-1; no clear D. V was cut by 1 base and J by 2 bases, with 5 bases left in between. This CDR3 region has 12 residues. Germline CDR1 GTSNPN, CDR2 SVGIG (reference sequence). The CDR3 DNA sequence: TGTGCCTGGAGTGAGTTTAACACTGAAGCTTTCTTT. Amino acids: CAWSEFNTEAFF.

This clone has just a few counts. V gene TRBV7-3 combines with J gene TRBJ2-3, with 8 bases identical to TRBD2. This CDR3 contains 18 residues. Germline V gene sequence: CDR1 SGHTA, CDR2 FQGTGA. V shed 4 bases and J 4 bases; nucleotides not matched to a gene: 16. CDR3 in DNA: TGTGCCAGCAGCTCGACGGGGTGGGGCGGGAGGACCTCAGATACGCAGTATTTT. It yields the protein CASSSTGWGGRTSDTQYF. Combining the CDR3 with reference TRBV7-3 and TRBJ2-3 gives the whole variable domain GAGVSQTPSNKVTEKGKYVELRCDPISGHTALYWYRQSLGQGPEFLIYFQGTGAADDSGLPNDRFFAVRPEGSVSTLKIQRTERGDSAVYLCASSSTGWGGRTSDTQYFGPGTRLTVL.

Concerning this clone: Additional DNA sequences in this sample encode the identical CDR3. The rearrangement links TRBV19 to TRBJ2-3; 8 bases fit TRBD2. The V gene end was trimmed by 2 bases and the J gene end by 5 bases; junction bases not matched to a gene: 0. The CDR3 runs to 13 residues. The V gene's germline CDR1 is LNHDA and CDR2 SQIVND (reference sequence). This chain's CDR3 is CASSILAGDTQYF. The DNA of the CDR3 is TGTGCCAGTAGTATACTAGCGGGAGATACGCAGTATTTT.

The V call is TRBV5-1, the J call TRBJ2-1; D gene unclear. Trimming took off 4 bases at V and 2 bases at J, with 10 bases between the two ends. The CDR3 has 14 amino acids. The germline CDR1 and CDR2 sequences are SGHRS and YFSETQ. In DNA, the CDR3 is TGCGCCAGCAGCCCGTTGCCGCCCTACAATGAGCAGTTCTTC. Its translation is CASSPLPPYNEQFF.

The CDR3 loop is CASSPDWNTEAFF. The CDR3 DNA sequence: TGTGCCAGCAGCCCTGATTGGAACACTGAAGCTTTCTTT. This chain joins TRBV7-9 and TRBJ1-1, with D unresolved. V shed 5 bases and J shed 1 base, with 8 bases lying between them. CDR3 size: 13 residues. The germline gives CDR1 SEHNR, CDR2 FQNEAQ (reference sequence).